This is a list of T cell receptor beta chains from one sample in a study of CD8+ T cells in alopecia areata. TCRdb's copy holds only in-frame clones and misses some; the assay was immunoSEQ multiplex PCR. The sample includes 150,000 to 200,000 clones, approximately 70% of them seen just once. Sequencing was performed on CD8+ T cells sorted from blood, taken at week 0. The origin of the receptors is a human donor with alopecia areata. Both conserved end residues are part of each CDR3. The order of the fields is V gene, clone size, J gene, D gene, CDR3 protein, CDR3 DNA. A D gene is named only where the DNA matches it firmly. Clone size appears in some rows only: once, few, many, or a class for an expanded clone.

TRBV29-1	once	TRBJ2-2	-	CSPGAGSGELFF	TGCAGCCCTGGGGCAGGCAGCGGGGAGCTGTTTTTT
TRBV2	few	TRBJ1-5	-	CASSLNQPQHF	TGTGCCAGCAGCTTAAATCAGCCCCAGCATTTT
TRBV18	-	TRBJ2-3	TRBD2	CASSPPRTSGGTADTQYF	TGTGCCAGCTCACCACCTAGGACTAGCGGGGGAACCGCAGATACGCAGTATTTT
TRBV9	-	TRBJ2-2	TRBD1	CASSVALQGVNTGELFF	TGTGCCAGCAGCGTAGCATTGCAGGGGGTGAACACCGGGGAGCTGTTTTTT
TRBV7-9	-	TRBJ1-6	TRBD1	CASSTDGTADSPLHF	TGTGCCAGCAGCACAGACGGGACAGCTGATTCACCCCTCCACTTT
TRBV4-2	-	TRBJ2-1	-	CASSQDRSNEQFF	TGTGCCAGCAGCCAAGATCGGTCCAATGAGCAGTTCTTC
TRBV27	-	TRBJ2-3	TRBD2	CASSLAGGRPDTQYF	TGTGCCAGCAGCCTAGCGGGGGGGCGTCCGGATACGCAGTATTTT
TRBV15	once	TRBJ2-1	TRBD1	CATSSKTGIDNEQFF	TGTGCCACCAGCAGCAAGACAGGGATTGACAATGAGCAGTTCTTC
TRBV6-5	-	TRBJ2-5	-	CASSYGDQETQYF	TGTGCCAGCAGTTACGGGGACCAAGAGACCCAGTACTTC
TRBV29-1	-	TRBJ2-1	-	CSVPEGASYAEQFF	TGCAGCGTTCCGGAAGGTGCTAGCTACGCTGAGCAGTTCTTC
TRBV7-6	few	TRBJ2-1	TRBD1	CASSLGTGGYEQFF	TGTGCCAGCAGCTTAGGGACAGGGGGGTATGAGCAGTTCTTC
TRBV7-2	-	TRBJ2-3	-	CASSLNGADTQYF	TGTGCCAGCAGCTTAAACGGGGCAGATACGCAGTATTTT
TRBV27	-	TRBJ2-3	-	CASSSSPAGDTQYF	TGTGCCAGCAGTTCTTCTCCAGCCGGGGATACGCAGTATTTT
TRBV5-6	-	TRBJ2-2	-	CASSLTGNTGELFF	TGTGCCAGCAGCTTGACAGGGAACACCGGGGAGCTGTTTTTT
TRBV27	-	TRBJ1-1	-	CASSSGLTEAFF	TGTGCCAGCAGTTCAGGACTCACTGAAGCTTTCTTT
TRBV10-3	-	TRBJ2-2	-	CAILGDNTGELFF	TGTGCCATCTTAGGAGATAACACCGGGGAGCTGTTTTTT
TRBV15	-	TRBJ1-2	-	CATSPARYSNYGYTF	TGTGCCACCAGCCCAGCAAGGTACAGCAACTATGGCTACACCTTC
TRBV5-1	-	TRBJ2-1	TRBD2	CASSSETSGGSYNEQFF	TGCGCCAGCAGCTCCGAGACTAGCGGGGGGTCCTACAATGAGCAGTTCTTC
TRBV30	-	TRBJ2-7	TRBD2	CAWSGGDIYEQYF	TGTGCCTGGAGCGGGGGGGATATCTACGAGCAGTACTTC
TRBV7-8	-	TRBJ2-5	TRBD1	CASSSVTGEETQYF	TGTGCCAGCAGCTCAGTAACAGGGGAAGAGACCCAGTACTTC
TRBV19	few	TRBJ2-3	-	CASSMIRDPDTQYF	TGTGCCAGTAGTATGATTCGAGACCCAGATACGCAGTATTTT
TRBV7-9	-	TRBJ2-7	-	CASSRLGVDYYEQYF	TGTGCCAGCAGCCGCCTGGGGGTGGACTACTACGAGCAGTACTTC
TRBV2	-	TRBJ2-3	-	CAITSSSRDTQYF	TGTGCCATTACTAGCTCGAGCCGAGATACGCAGTATTTT
TRBV18	-	TRBJ2-5	TRBD1	CASSPGTGGGWQETQYF	TGTGCCAGCTCACCTGGGACAGGGGGCGGTTGGCAAGAGACCCAGTACTTC
TRBV4-1	-	TRBJ2-3	-	CASSQEPGDTQYF	TGCGCCAGCAGCCAAGAGCCGGGGGATACGCAGTATTTT
TRBV4-1	-	TRBJ1-5	-	CASSQDQGQGNQPQHF	TGCGCCAGCAGCCAAGACCAGGGGCAGGGAAATCAGCCCCAGCATTTT
TRBV6-5	once	TRBJ2-7	TRBD1	CASSPGRGLYEQYF	TGTGCCAGCAGTCCCGGAAGGGGGCTATACGAGCAGTACTTC
TRBV13	-	TRBJ1-1	-	CASSPSDPNTEAFF	TGTGCCAGCAGCCCCTCGGACCCGAACACTGAAGCTTTCTTT
TRBV2	-	TRBJ1-1	-	CASSATGSYEAFF	TGTGCCAGCAGCGCGACAGGATCTTATGAAGCTTTCTTT
TRBV4-2	-	TRBJ2-7	-	CASSQDENEQYF	TGTGCCAGCAGCCAAGACGAGAACGAGCAGTACTTC
TRBV29-1	-	TRBJ2-7	-	CSVVGPDHYEQYF	TGCAGCGTCGTAGGCCCGGACCACTACGAGCAGTACTTC
TRBV5-1	-	TRBJ2-5	-	CASSWEDREAGQETQYF	TGCGCCAGCAGCTGGGAAGACAGGGAGGCTGGCCAAGAGACCCAGTACTTC
TRBV5-8	few	TRBJ1-4	-	CASSDQGATNEKLFF	TGTGCCAGCAGCGACCAGGGAGCAACTAATGAAAAACTGTTTTTT
TRBV29-1	few	TRBJ2-7	-	CSVEGQPYEQYF	TGCAGCGTTGAGGGGCAACCATACGAGCAGTACTTC
TRBV27	few	TRBJ2-3	TRBD2	CASSKTGGPADTQYF	TGTGCCAGCAGCAAAACGGGGGGGCCTGCAGATACGCAGTATTTT
TRBV29-1	few	TRBJ2-7	-	CSANTGSYEQYF	TGCAGCGCTAACACCGGCTCCTACGAGCAGTACTTC
TRBV7-6	-	TRBJ2-5	-	CASSLVGDPKETQYF	TGTGCCAGCAGCTTAGTGGGGGATCCGAAAGAGACCCAGTACTTC
TRBV10-2	-	TRBJ2-7	-	CATTDYDEQYF	TGCGCCACCACCGACTACGACGAGCAGTACTTC
TRBV6-5	-	TRBJ2-1	TRBD1	CASSRQGLVNEQFF	TGTGCCAGCAGTCGACAGGGTCTGGTGAATGAGCAGTTCTTC
TRBV5-6	-	TRBJ2-7	TRBD1	CASSLGQGGYEQYF	TGTGCCAGCAGCTTGGGACAGGGGGGGTACGAGCAGTACTTC
TRBV7-9	-	TRBJ2-5	-	CASSSNGPIQETQYF	TGTGCCAGCAGCTCCAACGGACCGATCCAAGAGACCCAGTACTTC
TRBV29-1	few	TRBJ1-2	-	CSVEAQGNYGYTF	TGCAGCGTTGAGGCGCAGGGGAACTATGGCTACACCTTC
TRBV25-1	-	TRBJ1-2	TRBD1	CASTGDSYGYTF	TGTGCCAGCACCGGGGACAGCTATGGCTACACCTTC
TRBV27	once	TRBJ2-3	TRBD2	CASSPPSSGGTDTQYF	TGTGCCAGCAGCCCCCCCTCTAGCGGGGGCACAGATACGCAGTATTTT
TRBV1	-	TRBJ1-3	-	CTSSHSDRVGNTIYF	TGCACCAGCAGCCATTCGGACAGGGTGGGAAACACCATATATTTT
TRBV19	-	TRBJ2-7	TRBD2	CASRPLAGDLQYEQYF	TGTGCCAGTAGGCCACTGGCGGGGGACCTCCAGTACGAGCAGTACTTC
TRBV29-1	-	TRBJ1-1	-	CSVEPGMNTEAFF	TGCAGCGTTGAGCCAGGAATGAACACTGAAGCTTTCTTT
TRBV27	-	TRBJ2-1	-	CASSLGRGQFF	TGTGCCAGCAGTCTCGGGCGGGGGCAGTTCTTC
TRBV7-7	-	TRBJ2-1	TRBD2	CASSYGAGEQFF	TGTGCTAGCAGCTATGGAGCGGGGGAGCAGTTCTTC
TRBV30	-	TRBJ2-7	TRBD2	CACQGGFSYEQYF	TGTGCCTGTCAGGGAGGGTTCTCCTACGAGCAGTACTTC
TRBV19	once	TRBJ1-2	-	CASRDGRPGAYGYTF	TGTGCCAGTAGGGATGGGAGGCCTGGGGCCTATGGCTACACCTTC
TRBV6-6	few	TRBJ2-3	TRBD2	CASSLAGGLSDTQYF	TGTGCCAGCAGTTTAGCGGGGGGGCTGTCAGATACGCAGTATTTT
TRBV7-8	-	TRBJ2-3	TRBD2	CASSPLAGMSADTQYF	TGTGCCAGCAGCCCCCTAGCGGGGATGAGCGCAGATACGCAGTATTTT
TRBV30	-	TRBJ1-1	-	CAWSVLRTEAFF	TGTGCCTGGAGTGTACTCCGCACTGAAGCTTTCTTT
TRBV5-1	-	TRBJ2-1	-	CASSLPRQLAPSSYNEQFF	TGCGCCAGCAGCTTGCCGAGACAGCTGGCCCCGAGCTCCTACAATGAGCAGTTCTTC
TRBV13	few	TRBJ2-7	-	CASSRSSYEQYF	TGTGCCAGCAGTCGAAGCTCCTACGAGCAGTACTTC
TRBV15	-	TRBJ2-5	TRBD1	CATSRGRQGLQETQYF	TGTGCCACCAGCAGAGGGAGACAGGGCCTACAAGAGACCCAGTACTTC
TRBV6-5	-	TRBJ1-5	-	CASSSVGGSGQPQHF	TGTGCCAGCAGTTCTGTTGGGGGTTCGGGTCAGCCCCAGCATTTT